A single sample is the source of the 20 T cell receptor beta chains below, sequenced in a study of cytomegalovirus exposure and HLA in healthy donors. The assay was immunoSEQ multiplex PCR, and TCRdb's table has in-frame clones only and misses some. Of approximately 70,000 clones detected, about 94% appear once; the ten largest clones hold about 3.5%. Sequencing was done on a sample of PBMCs. All receptors come from a woman aged 18-29 years in good health and CMV-seropositive.

The chain is built from TRBV30 and TRBJ1-2; D is undetermined. The ends were cut back, 4 bases at V and 1 base at J, with 10 bases in the middle. CDR1 is GTSNPN and CDR2 is SVGIG in the germline V gene (reference sequence). The CDR3 loop spans 13 amino acids. The DNA for the CDR3 is TGTGCCTGGAATCCAGGAAGTAACTATGGCTACACCTTC. Encoded protein: CAWNPGSNYGYTF.

The chain is built from TRBV6-1 and TRBJ1-5, with unresolved D. This CDR3 has 13 amino acids. The ends were cut back, 1 base at V and 7 bases at J, with 8 bases in the middle. Per the germline V gene, CDR1 is MNHNS and CDR2 is SASEGT. The CDR3 loop is CASSEGTRQPQHF. The CDR3 DNA is TGTGCCAGCAGTGAAGGGACTAGACAGCCCCAGCATTTT.

This clone has at least ten counts. The V call is TRBV6-1, the J call TRBJ2-3, with 7 bases lining up with TRBD2. V was pared by 0 bases and J by 1 base, with 1 base of the junction left unmatched. Germline V gene data show CDR1 as MNHNS and CDR2 as SASEGT. CDR3 length: 15 amino acids. The CDR3 reads CASSEARGGTDTQYF. The CDR3 DNA sequence: TGTGCCAGCAGTGAAGCCCGGGGGGGCACAGATACGCAGTATTTT.

The V call is TRBV29-1, the J call TRBJ2-5; possible D gene TRBD1, 6 bases. V was pared by 1 base and J by 4 bases, with 19 bases between. Looked up from germline, CDR1 is SQVTM and CDR2 is ANQGSEA. The CDR3 is made up of 16 amino acids. CDR3 sequence (DNA): TGCAGCGTTGAAGGGTTTGGACAGCAGTGGGGAGAGACCCAGTACTTC. Translation: CSVEGFGQQWGETQYF.

This clone was detected a few times. This chain joins TRBV19 and TRBJ2-6, with TRBD1 matching over 11 bases. Germline loops: CDR1 LNHDA, CDR2 SQIVND (reference sequence). The CDR3 length is 16 residues. Trimming cost V 5 bases and J 0 bases; bases outside gene matches: 0. CDR3 in amino acids: CASSGTGGSGANVLTF. DNA of the CDR3: TGTGCCAGTAGTGGGACAGGGGGCTCTGGGGCCAACGTCCTGACTTTC.

The chain links TRBV9 to TRBJ2-7; a possible D gene is TRBD2 (7 bases). In germline, CDR1 is SGDLS, CDR2 YYNGEE. Trimming removed 3 bases from V and 5 bases from J, with 21 bases in between. This CDR3 comprises 16 residues. Written as DNA, the CDR3 is TGTGCCAGCAGCGCCCTGCCCGCGGGGGCTCGTAACGAGCAGTACTTC. Its translation: CASSALPAGARNEQYF.

This chain joins TRBV19 and TRBJ1-5; possible D gene TRBD1, 5 bases. Germline V gene data show CDR1 as LNHDA and CDR2 as SQIVND (reference sequence). The CDR3 covers 13 residues. Trimming stripped 4 bases from V and 6 bases from J, with 10 bases between. In nucleotides, the CDR3 is TGTGCCAGTAGTAAAATCGGGGGTCAGCCCCAGCATTTT. Its translation: CASSKIGGQPQHF.

This rearrangement joins TRBV6-1 to TRBJ2-3; 7 bases line up with TRBD2. V lost 3 bases to trimming and J lost 8 bases; unmatched junction nucleotides: 8. The CDR3 loop spans 14 amino acids. The germline V gene encodes CDR1 MNHNS and CDR2 SASEGT. CDR3 in amino acids: CASSDLGGGSTQYF. In DNA form, the CDR3 reads TGTGCCAGCAGTGACCTCGGCGGGGGTAGTACGCAGTATTTT.

This clone was detected once. This chain links TRBV4-1 with TRBJ1-2; 8 bases map to TRBD1. The junction had 6 bases not matched to a gene; V was cut back by 4 bases and J by 2 bases. In germline, CDR1 is MGHRA, CDR2 YSYEKL. CDR3 length: 15 residues. In DNA form, the CDR3 reads TGCGCCAGCAGCCGCGCGACAGGGGAAAACTATGGCTACACCTTC. It translates to CASSRATGENYGYTF.

The V and J genes are TRBV25-1 and TRBJ1-2; D may be TRBD1 (6 bases). Germline V CDR1 and CDR2: MGHDK, SYGVNS. V lost 2 bases and J lost 5, with 12 bases in between. The CDR3 runs 14 residues. CDR3 loop: CASSEPGAGYGYTF. In DNA form, the CDR3 reads TGTGCCAGCAGTGAACCAGGGGCGGGTTATGGCTACACCTTC.

Notes on this clone: Its ends do not fully match the called genes, so a read error is possible. The chain joins TRBV18 to TRBJ2-3; D possibly corresponds to TRBD2 (7 bases). Germline V CDR1 and CDR2: KGHSH, LQKENI. The CDR3 is made up of 15 amino acids. The CDR3 loop is CASSPTPGGTDTLYF. In DNA form, the CDR3 reads TGTGCCAGCTCACCAACCCCGGGGGGCACAGATACGCTGTATTTT.

This rearrangement joins TRBV5-4 to TRBJ1-4; possibly TRBD1 for D (6 bases). CDR3 length: 15 amino acids. V dropped 4 bases and J dropped 1 base, with 11 bases sitting between them. The germline CDR1 and CDR2 sequences are SGHNT and YYREEE (reference sequence). The DNA of the CDR3 is TGTGCCAGCAGCCCGAAACAGGGAACTAATGAAAAACTGTTTTTT. This gives the protein CASSPKQGTNEKLFF.

The chain combines TRBV9 with TRBJ1-3; 7 bases are a match to TRBD1. Germline CDR1 SGDLS, CDR2 YYNGEE. The CDR3 spans 15 residues. Germline trimming cut 3 bases from V and 2 bases from J; bases unmatched to any gene: 5. The DNA for the CDR3 is TGTGCCAGCAGCGGGGGACAGACCGCTGGAAACACCATATATTTT. It encodes CASSGGQTAGNTIYF.

This clone was detected once. This chain joins TRBV2 and TRBJ1-1; 11 bases map to TRBD1. CDR1 is SNHLY, CDR2 FYNNEI, per germline. After removal of 3 bases from V and 7 bases from J, the junction contained 7 bases not matched to a gene. The CDR3 totals 15 residues. The CDR3 sequence: CASSDLDRGLDEAFF. The CDR3 nucleotides are TGTGCCAGCAGTGATTTGGACAGGGGGCTGGATGAAGCTTTCTTT. The entire variable domain, with the rest obtained from reference TRBV2 and TRBJ1-1, is as follows: EPEVTQTPSHQVTQMGQEVILRCVPISNHLYFYWYRQILGQKVEFLVSFYNNEISEKSEIFDDQFSVERPDGSNFTLKIRSTKLEDSAMYFCASSDLDRGLDEAFFGQGTRLTVV.

Written as DNA, the CDR3 is TGTGCCAGCAGTCGACAGGGGGGCCATGAGCAGTTCTTC. This translates into CASSRQGGHEQFF. The genes are TRBV28 and TRBJ2-1; 9 bases map to TRBD1. The V and J ends lost 5 bases and 8 bases, in that order; junction bases with no gene match: 4. The CDR3 sequence is 13 residues long. Germline V gene lookup returns CDR1 MDHEN and CDR2 SYDVKM.

The genes are TRBV5-6 and TRBJ2-7, with TRBD1 as a possible D gene (5 bases). The CDR3 consists of 16 residues. The germline gives CDR1 SGHDT, CDR2 YYEEEE. V lost 0 bases and J 0 bases, leaving 13 bases between the germline ends. CDR3 DNA: TGTGCCAGCAGCTTGGCAGGGTTCGCCCTCTCCTACGAGCAGTACTTC. Translating it yields CASSLAGFALSYEQYF.

The chain has TRBV18 and TRBJ2-7; maybe TRBD2 (5 bases). This CDR3 spans 14 amino acids. Trimming took 0 bases from V and 3 from J, leaving 9 bases between them. Per germline, CDR1 KGHSH and CDR2 LQKENI. The CDR3 region is CASSPPEVGYEQYF. The CDR3 DNA reads as TGTGCCAGCTCACCACCGGAGGTGGGCTACGAGCAGTACTTC.

This clone was observed a few times. The V call is TRBV29-1, the J call TRBJ2-3, with TRBD2 as a possible D gene (5 bases). The V gene's germline CDR1 is SQVTM and CDR2 ANQGSEA. The CDR3 sequence is 13 residues long. V was trimmed by 7 bases and J by 1 base, leaving 12 bases between them. The CDR3 region is CSAARERTDTQYF. The DNA of the CDR3 is TGCAGCGCCGCTAGGGAGCGCACAGATACGCAGTATTTT.

The J gene is TRBJ1-5, the V gene TRBV4-1; 8 nucleotides line up with TRBD1. This CDR3 region has 16 residues. Looked up from germline, CDR1 is MGHRA and CDR2 is YSYEKL. Trimming at V came to 4 bases and at J to 6 bases, leaving 11 bases not matched to a gene. CDR3 sequence: CASSLQWTGQGQPQHF. The CDR3 DNA is TGCGCCAGCAGCCTTCAATGGACAGGGCAGGGTCAGCCCCAGCATTTT.

The V and J genes are TRBV19 and TRBJ2-7; 9 nucleotides match TRBD1. The ends lost 1 base at V and 1 base at J; junction bases unmatched: 2. From germline, CDR1 is LNHDA and CDR2 SQIVND (reference sequence). The CDR3 is 15 residues long. CDR3 protein: CASSIVGTGSYEQYF. The CDR3 bases are TGTGCCAGTAGTATAGTCGGGACAGGGTCCTACGAGCAGTACTTC.